The following is a T cell receptor (beta chain) sequence with its context. Use of 60 Vbeta and 13 Jbeta primers characterized the PCR. Sequencing was performed with immunoSEQ multiplex PCR; in TCRdb, only in-frame clones are kept and a portion is missing. This sample's clone table lists some 130,000 clones. The source of the sample is a study of cytomegalovirus exposure and HLA in healthy donors. The CDR3 sequence is 17 residues long. Germline V gene sequence: CDR1 LNHDA, CDR2 SQIVND (reference sequence). Trimming cost V 3 bases and J 8 bases; bases outside gene matches: 14. This rearrangement joins TRBV19 to TRBJ1-5, with TRBD1 matching over 9 bases. The TCR originated in a woman aged 40 to 50 in good health and CMV-seropositive. Source material: PBMCs. In nucleotides, the CDR3 is TGTGCCAGTAGTATCTTACCGGGACAGGGTTCGGAAAAGCCCCAGCATTTT. As protein: CASSILPGQGSEKPQHF.